Below, one T cell receptor beta chain is given with its context. Its antigen is currently unknown. This sample is drawn from a study of radiotherapy plus CTLA-4 blockade in lung cancer. Study details: An objective response was seen in 15% to 20% of patients, and disease control in about 30%.

V gave up 4 bases and J gave up 15 bases; unmatched junction bases: 12. Germline V CDR1 and CDR2: SGHRS, YFSETQ. The CDR3 runs to 14 residues. Study-level points and caveats: Strongest reported response predictors: early blood clone changes and post-radiation interferon-beta.

TCRdb keeps only in-frame clones here, not all; method: immunoSEQ multiplex PCR. The sample has just under 60,000 clones, around 80% seen once; the top ten hold almost 4%. This clonotype originated in a human donor with non-small cell lung cancer who had a partial response to radiotherapy plus ipilimumab. J is TRBJ1-6 and V is TRBV5-1; 8 positions agree with TRBD1. Sequences were derived from peripheral blood, sampled from a patient treated with radiotherapy plus ipilimumab. DNA for the CDR3: TGCGCCAGCAGCCCACAGGGGGAGACGGGGGGCCTCCACTTT. Amino acid sequence: CASSPQGETGGLHF.